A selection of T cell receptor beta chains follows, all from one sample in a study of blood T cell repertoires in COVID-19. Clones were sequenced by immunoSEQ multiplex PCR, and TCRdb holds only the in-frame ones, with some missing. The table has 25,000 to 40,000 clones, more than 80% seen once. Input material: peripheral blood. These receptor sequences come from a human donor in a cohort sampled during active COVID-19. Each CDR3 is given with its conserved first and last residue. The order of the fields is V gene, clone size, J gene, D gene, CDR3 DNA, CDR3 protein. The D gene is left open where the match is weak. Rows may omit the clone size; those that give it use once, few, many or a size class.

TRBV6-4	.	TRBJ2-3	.	TGTGCCAGCAGTCTCAACGGGGGCACAGATACGCAGTATTTT	CASSLNGGTDTQYF
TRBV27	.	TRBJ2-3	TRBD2	TGTGCCAGCAGTTGGGCGGGGGGCGCGGAAGATACGCAGTATTTT	CASSWAGGAEDTQYF
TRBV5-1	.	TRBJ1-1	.	TGCGCCAGCAGCTTGGGAGGGGGGGAACCTGAAGCTTTCTTT	CASSLGGGEPEAFF
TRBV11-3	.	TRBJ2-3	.	TGTGCCAGCAGCCTTTACACAGATACGCAGTATTTT	CASSLYTDTQYF
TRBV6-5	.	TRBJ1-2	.	TGTGCCACCTCCAGGGATTCTCATGGCTACACCTTC	CATSRDSHGYTF
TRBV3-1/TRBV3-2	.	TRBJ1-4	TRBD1	TGTGCCAGCAGCCAACCCAGGGGGGAAAAACTGTTTTTT	CASSQPRGEKLFF
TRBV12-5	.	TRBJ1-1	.	TGTGCTAGTGGTGCCGGGGAGATGAACACTGAAGCTTTCTTT	CASGAGEMNTEAFF
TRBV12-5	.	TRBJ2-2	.	TGTGCTAGTGGTCTCGAGAGGTCCGGGGAGCTGTTTTTT	CASGLERSGELFF
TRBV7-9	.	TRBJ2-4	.	TGTGCCAGCAGCTTAGTCAGGGTGGGGTCCCAAAACATTCAGTACTTC	CASSLVRVGSQNIQYF
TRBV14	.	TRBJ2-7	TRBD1	TGTGCCAGCAGCCCGGGGCAGGGGGCTTACGAGCAGTACTTC	CASSPGQGAYEQYF
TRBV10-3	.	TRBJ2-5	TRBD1	TGTGCCATCACCCCGACAGGGGGTGAGGAGACCCAGTACTTC	CAITPTGGEETQYF
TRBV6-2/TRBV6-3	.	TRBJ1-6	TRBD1	TGTGCCAGCAGTGACACAGGGGGACATTCACCCCTCCACTTT	CASSDTGGHSPLHF
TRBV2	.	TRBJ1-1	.	TGTGCCAATGGACATATGGGGGCAATGAACACTGAAGCTTTCTTT	CANGHMGAMNTEAFF
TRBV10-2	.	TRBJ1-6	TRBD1	TGCGCCAGCTCCCGACAGGGAAATTCACCCCTCCACTTT	CASSRQGNSPLHF
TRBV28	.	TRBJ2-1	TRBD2	TGTGCCAGCAGTTTAGGGACTAGCGGTTTTAATGAGCAGTTCTTC	CASSLGTSGFNEQFF
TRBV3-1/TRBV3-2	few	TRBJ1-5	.	TGTGCCAGCAGCCTCGGGGGACTACAGCCCCAGCATTTT	CASSLGGLQPQHF
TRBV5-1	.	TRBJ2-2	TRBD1	TGCGCCAGCAGCTTGGTGGCAGGGGGCCCCGGGGAGCTGTTTTTT	CASSLVAGGPGELFF
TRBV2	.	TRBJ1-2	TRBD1	TGTGCCAGCCGAACAGGGGGGGATCTTTATGGCTACACCTTC	CASRTGGDLYGYTF
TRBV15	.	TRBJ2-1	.	TGTGCCACCAGCAGCCCCTGGTCAGGGCACAATGAGCAGTTCTTC	CATSSPWSGHNEQFF
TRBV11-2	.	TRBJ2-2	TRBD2	TGTGCCAGCAGCTCCCCGGTGGGGGAGGGCCGATCCGGGGAGCTGTTTTTT	CASSSPVGEGRSGELFF
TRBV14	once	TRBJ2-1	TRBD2	TGTGCCAGCAGCAGGGAAGGCGGGAGGAGTGATGAGCAGTTCTTC	CASSREGGRSDEQFF
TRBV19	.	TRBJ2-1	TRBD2	TGTGCCAGTAGTGTTCCTAGCGGACTCACTGAGCAGTTCTTC	CASSVPSGLTEQFF
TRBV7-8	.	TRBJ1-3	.	TGTGCCAGCAGCTTAGTCATCCGGTCCTCCTCTGGAAACACCATATATTTT	CASSLVIRSSSGNTIYF
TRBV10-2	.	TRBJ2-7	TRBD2	TGCGCCAGCAGCAGCCTAGCGGGAGAGGTATCCGAGCAGTACTTC	CASSSLAGEVSEQYF
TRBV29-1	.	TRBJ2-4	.	TGCAGCGTGGGGGGGCAGCCCGTTCAGTACTTC	CSVGGQPVQYF
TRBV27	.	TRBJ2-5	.	TGTGCCAGCAGTAAGCGGATCCAAGAGACCCAGTACTTC	CASSKRIQETQYF
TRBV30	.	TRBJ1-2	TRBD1	TGTGCCTGGAGTCTTACAGGGGGAGGCTATGGCTACACCTTC	CAWSLTGGGYGYTF
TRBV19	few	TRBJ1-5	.	TGTGCCAGTAGTTTAATACCCCCCGCCTCGGAGGGCAATCAGCCCCAGCATTTT	CASSLIPPASEGNQPQHF
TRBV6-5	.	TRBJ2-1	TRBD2	TGTGCCAGCAGCACGACGACTAGCGGAAACAATGAGCAGTTCTTC	CASSTTTSGNNEQFF
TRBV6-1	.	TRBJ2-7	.	TGTGCCAGCAGTGAGGGGACAAGCTCCTACGAGCAGTACTTC	CASSEGTSSYEQYF
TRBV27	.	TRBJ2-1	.	TGTGCCAGCACCCTGATCTGGGGGCAGGGGAGAAATGAGCAGTTCTTC	CASTLIWGQGRNEQFF
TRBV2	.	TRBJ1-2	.	TGTGCCAGCAGTGAACGTCGACAGTTTCCTTATGGCTACACCTTC	CASSERRQFPYGYTF
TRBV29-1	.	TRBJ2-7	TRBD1	TGCAGCGTCGGAGACAGGGGGTACGAGCAGTACTTC	CSVGDRGYEQYF
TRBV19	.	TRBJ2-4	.	TGTGCCAGTAGTATAGAAGACCTGGGCCGAAACATTCAGTACTTC	CASSIEDLGRNIQYF
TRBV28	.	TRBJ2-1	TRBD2	TGTGCCAGCAGCTATACTAGCGGCTCCTACAATGAGCAGTTCTTC	CASSYTSGSYNEQFF
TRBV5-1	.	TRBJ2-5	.	TGCGCCAGCAGCTTGGGTTACGGTAAAGAGACCCAGTACTTC	CASSLGYGKETQYF
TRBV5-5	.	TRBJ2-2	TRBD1	TGTGCCAGCAGCTTGACCTGGACAGGGGACGTCATGCTGTTTTTT	CASSLTWTGDVMLFF
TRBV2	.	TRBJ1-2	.	TGTGCCAGCAGTGAAGGGACAGCTAACTATGGCTACACCTTC	CASSEGTANYGYTF
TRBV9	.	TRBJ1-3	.	TGTGCCAGCAGCGCCTACTCCGGGACACAAGGAAACACCATATATTTT	CASSAYSGTQGNTIYF
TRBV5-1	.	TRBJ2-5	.	TGCGCCAGCAGCTTGATGGGCTGGTCTCTACCCGAATACCAAGAGACCCAGTACTTC	CASSLMGWSLPEYQETQYF
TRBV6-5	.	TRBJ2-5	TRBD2	TGTGCCAGCACGGGGGGGGGCGTCGAGGAGACCCAGTACTTC	CASTGGGVEETQYF
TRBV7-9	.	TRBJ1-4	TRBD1	TGTGCCAGCAGCAAGACAGGGGGCCTTGAAAAACTGTTTTTT	CASSKTGGLEKLFF